The present TCR beta chain was sequenced within a study of blood T cells in healthy people across ages. Primers used in a second PCR of roughly 6 to 12 cycles were a sample-barcoded 5' primer and a J-beta primer mix. One entry per CDR3 protein results from TCRdb running MiXCR on the 5' RACE reads. The sample records about a million distinct CDR3 sequences, roughly 48% being singletons. The TCR sequence derives from a young man in good health. The sample comprised blood.

DNA for the CDR3: TGTGCCAGCAGCCCCAGGGACAGCTCCCTAGGGGAGCAGTACTTC. It is translated as CASSPRDSSLGEQYF. The V call is TRBV7-9, the J call TRBJ2-5; TRBD1 agrees at 7 bases. Germline V gives CDR1 SEHNR, CDR2 FQNEAQ (reference sequence). The CDR3 loop spans 15 amino acids. Trimming at V came to 5 bases and at J to 11 bases, leaving 17 bases not matched to a gene.